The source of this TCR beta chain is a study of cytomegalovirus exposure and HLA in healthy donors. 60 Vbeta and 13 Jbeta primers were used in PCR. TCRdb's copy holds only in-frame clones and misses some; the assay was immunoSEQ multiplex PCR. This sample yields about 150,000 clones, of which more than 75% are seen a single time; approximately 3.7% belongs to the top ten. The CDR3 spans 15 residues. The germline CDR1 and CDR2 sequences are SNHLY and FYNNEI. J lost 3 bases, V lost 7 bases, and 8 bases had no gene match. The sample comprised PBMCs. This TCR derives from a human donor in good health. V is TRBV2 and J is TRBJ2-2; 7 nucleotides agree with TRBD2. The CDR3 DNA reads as TGTGCCAGCAATCAACGAGCGGGGCACACCGGGGAGCTGTTTTTT. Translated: CASNQRAGHTGELFF. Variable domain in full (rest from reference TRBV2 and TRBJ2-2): EPEVTQTPSHQVTQMGQEVILRCVPISNHLYFYWYRQILGQKVEFLVSFYNNEISEKSEIFDDQFSVERPDGSNFTLKIRSTKLEDSAMYFCASNQRAGHTGELFFGEGSRLTVL.